This is a list of T cell receptor beta chains from one sample in a study of cytomegalovirus exposure and HLA in healthy donors. The protocol was immunoSEQ multiplex PCR, while the TCRdb copy is restricted to in-frame clones and leaves out a portion. The sample contains approximately 160,000 clones, around 75% of which appear only once. The source material was PBMCs. The receptors were gathered from a human donor in good health. CDR3s include the opening cysteine and the closing phenylalanine or tryptophan. The order of the fields is J gene, V gene, D gene, CDR3 length, clone size, CDR3 protein, CDR3 DNA. The D gene is left open where the match is weak. Clone size is shown for a subset of rows, as once, few, many or a class of expanded clone.

J gene: TRBJ1-6
V gene: TRBV14
D gene: .
CDR3 length: 14
clone size: .
CDR3 protein: CASSQGTYNSPLHF
CDR3 DNA: TGTGCCAGCAGCCAAGGGACTTATAATTCACCCCTCCACTTT

J gene: TRBJ2-7
V gene: TRBV5-6
D gene: TRBD1
CDR3 length: 14
clone size: .
CDR3 protein: CASSETGTPYEQYF
CDR3 DNA: TGTGCCAGCAGTGAGACAGGGACCCCCTACGAGCAGTACTTC

J gene: TRBJ1-2
V gene: TRBV28
D gene: .
CDR3 length: 13
clone size: .
CDR3 protein: CASRPTVGYGYTF
CDR3 DNA: TGTGCCAGCAGACCTACTGTCGGCTATGGCTACACCTTC

J gene: TRBJ1-1
V gene: TRBV10-2
D gene: .
CDR3 length: 13
clone size: .
CDR3 protein: CASSVTGPTEAFF
CDR3 DNA: TGCGCCAGCAGTGTAACAGGGCCCACTGAAGCTTTCTTT

J gene: TRBJ2-5
V gene: TRBV27
D gene: TRBD2
CDR3 length: 14
clone size: .
CDR3 protein: CASSFSGGLETQYF
CDR3 DNA: TGTGCCAGCAGTTTCAGCGGGGGGTTAGAGACCCAGTACTTC

J gene: TRBJ2-3
V gene: TRBV27
D gene: TRBD1
CDR3 length: 14
clone size: .
CDR3 protein: CASSLRGQTVGQYF
CDR3 DNA: TGTGCCAGCAGTTTAAGGGGACAGACAGTAGGGCAGTATTTT

J gene: TRBJ2-3
V gene: TRBV5-4
D gene: .
CDR3 length: 15
clone size: .
CDR3 protein: CASSGGLGGTDTQYF
CDR3 DNA: TGTGCCAGCAGCGGGGGCTTGGGGGGCACAGATACGCAGTATTTT

J gene: TRBJ1-1
V gene: TRBV6-5
D gene: .
CDR3 length: 11
clone size: .
CDR3 protein: CASSRGSEAFF
CDR3 DNA: TGTGCCAGCAGTCGGGGGAGTGAAGCTTTCTTT

J gene: TRBJ2-3
V gene: TRBV5-4
D gene: TRBD2
CDR3 length: 15
clone size: .
CDR3 protein: CASSSTSGPTDTQYF
CDR3 DNA: TGTGCCAGCAGCTCGACTAGCGGGCCAACAGATACGCAGTATTTT

J gene: TRBJ2-1
V gene: TRBV7-2
D gene: TRBD1
CDR3 length: 16
clone size: once
CDR3 protein: CASSLFSGGTADEQFF
CDR3 DNA: TGTGCCAGCAGCTTATTTTCAGGGGGCACGGCGGATGAGCAGTTCTTC

J gene: TRBJ2-4
V gene: TRBV2
D gene: .
CDR3 length: 18
clone size: .
CDR3 protein: CASSEAGAGKTPRNIQYF
CDR3 DNA: TGTGCCAGCAGTGAAGCTGGGGCGGGAAAAACCCCGAGGAACATTCAGTACTTC

J gene: TRBJ2-1
V gene: TRBV27
D gene: .
CDR3 length: 14
clone size: .
CDR3 protein: CASRDHNEQDEQFF
CDR3 DNA: TGTGCCAGCAGGGATCACAACGAGCAGGATGAGCAGTTCTTC

J gene: TRBJ2-7
V gene: TRBV19
D gene: .
CDR3 length: 15
clone size: .
CDR3 protein: CASSIVGGGDYEQYF
CDR3 DNA: TGTGCCAGTAGTATAGTGGGAGGGGGGGACTACGAGCAGTACTTC

J gene: TRBJ1-5
V gene: TRBV6-1
D gene: .
CDR3 length: 12
clone size: few
CDR3 protein: CASSDRYQPQHF
CDR3 DNA: TGTGCCAGCAGTGACAGATATCAGCCCCAGCATTTT

J gene: TRBJ2-3
V gene: TRBV5-6
D gene: .
CDR3 length: 14
clone size: .
CDR3 protein: CASSFAEDTDTQYF
CDR3 DNA: TGTGCCAGCAGCTTCGCAGAGGACACAGATACGCAGTATTTT